This T cell receptor (beta chain) is from a study of T-cell memory formation after mild COVID-19. TCRdb re-called the 5' RACE reads with MiXCR, one entry per CDR3 protein. This table holds some 190,000 distinct CDR3 sequences, around 17% found once. Germline CDR1 and CDR2: MNHEY and SVGEGT. The ends were cut back, 5 bases at V and 2 bases at J, with 12 bases in the middle. The CDR3 length is 14 residues. This clonotype was seen a few times. The chain employs TRBV6-2 or TRBV6-3 and TRBJ1-1; D perhaps matches TRBD1 (5 bases). The TCR was taken from an adult woman who had mild COVID-19 (a few samples of this study predate the infection). Cell type and time point are not known. The specimen was PBMCs or a T cell subset sorted from them (not recorded which). The CDR3 coding sequence is TGTGCCAGCAGTACTACAGGTTTCAACACTGAAGCTTTCTTT. Its protein product is CASSTTGFNTEAFF.